This passage covers 18 T cell receptor beta chains from one sample sequenced in a study of T cell clonality in common variable immunodeficiency. Profiled with immunoSEQ multiplex PCR; TCRdb holds only in-frame clones, not every one. This sample shows about 47,000 clones and no singletons; about 0.73% rests with the ten largest. The specimen was peripheral blood mononuclear cells. All receptors derive from a person aged 18 to 75 in good health.

This clone was seen many times. The CDR3 end falls 3 residues outside the read, so it is completed with the germline J gene. The chain carries TRBV20-1 and TRBJ2-5; D may be TRBD2 (5 bases). In germline, CDR1 is DFQATT, CDR2 SNEGSKA (reference sequence). Trimming cost V 6 bases and J 0 bases, with 8 bases left between them. The CDR3 has 12 amino acids. CDR3 residues: CSATRNQETQYF. CDR3 bases read: TGCAGTGCCACTAGGAACCAAGAGACC.

This clone came up many times. The CDR3 is cut off 3 residues early in the read; its end comes from the germline J gene. The chain recombines TRBV20-1 with TRBJ1-3; D might be TRBD1 (5 bases). The V end lost 5 bases, the J end lost 0 bases, and 11 bases lay between the germline ends. This CDR3 contains 14 residues. Germline CDR1 and CDR2: DFQATT and SNEGSKA (reference sequence). The CDR3 sequence: CSARDWLSGNTIYF. The DNA read from the CDR3 is TGCAGTGCTCGGGACTGGCTCTCTGGAAACACC.

This clone was picked up many times. The sequenced CDR3 bases are TGTGCCAGCAGCTTAGAGGGCAGGGAAAAA. Residues: CASSLEGREK. From start to end, the CDR3 is CASSLEGREKLFF. The chain combines TRBV11-2 with TRBJ1-4; D uncertain. Sequencing ends 3 residues short of the CDR3 end; the germline J gene provides the rest. The V gene's germline CDR1 is SGHAT and CDR2 FQNNGV. The CDR3 runs 13 residues. V dropped 0 bases and J dropped 8 bases, with 7 bases sitting between them.

In its sample, this clone was seen a few times. The read gets to within 3 residues of the CDR3 end, and the germline J gene fills in the rest. The genes are TRBV19 and TRBJ1-2, with 9 positions matching TRBD1. The CDR3 is 14 residues long. Germline loops: CDR1 LNHDA, CDR2 SQIVND (reference sequence). CDR3 DNA, as far as it was read: TGTGCCAGTAGTATCCGGGACAGGGACAATGAC. It is translated as CASSIRDRDND. The whole CDR3 reads CASSIRDRDNDYTF.

This clone was found many times. The CDR3 bases that were read are TGTGCCATCAGTGAACAGGGGGGGGATCAGCCC. Protein sequence: CAISEQGGDQP. The whole CDR3 protein is CAISEQGGDQPQHF. The gene calls are TRBV10-3 and TRBJ1-5; 8 nucleotides align to TRBD1. The CDR3 end lies 3 residues beyond the end of the read and is filled in from the germline J gene. The V gene end was trimmed by 3 bases and the J gene end by 5 bases; junction bases not matched to a gene: 3. Germline V gives CDR1 ENHRY, CDR2 SYGVKD. The CDR3 is made up of 14 amino acids.

Many counts were recorded for this clone. The read falls 3 residues short of the CDR3 end, and the missing part is taken from the germline J gene. The chain has TRBV13 and TRBJ2-3, with 11 bases identical to TRBD2. CDR3 length equals 18 residues. After removal of 2 bases from V and 5 bases from J, the junction contained 12 bases not matched to a gene. Germline values: CDR1 PRHDT, CDR2 FYEKMQ (reference sequence). CDR3 DNA, as far as it was read: TGTGCCAGCAGCTTAAGGTCTAGCGGGAGGCTGCGACAAGATACG. Translation: CASSLRSSGRLRQDT. In full, the CDR3 is CASSLRSSGRLRQDTQYF.

This clone has at least ten counts. The CDR3 goes on 3 residues after the read ends, and that part is filled in from the germline J gene. V usage is TRBV5-1 and J usage is TRBJ2-5, with D maybe TRBD2 (5 bases). The CDR3 is made up of 14 amino acids. CDR1 and CDR2 from the germline V gene are SGHRS and YFSETQ. The ends were cut back, 5 bases at V and 2 bases at J, with 13 bases in the middle. Incomplete CDR3 DNA: TGCGCCAGCAGTCGGACTGTCAAGCAAGAGACC. Translation: CASSRTVKQET. The CDR3 in its entirety is CASSRTVKQETQYF. The full variable domain, rest sourced from reference TRBV5-1 and TRBJ2-5, is KAGVTQTPRYLIKTRGQQVTLSCSPISGHRSVSWYQQTPGQGLQFLFEYFSETQRNKGNFPGRFSGRQFSNSRSEMNVSTLELGDSALYLCASSRTVKQETQYFGPGTRLLVL.

This clone has a count of ten or more. Read coverage stops 3 residues before the CDR3 terminus; the germline J gene supplies the remainder. The J gene is TRBJ2-1, the V gene TRBV2, with 12 bases aligning to TRBD2. The germline V gene has CDR1 SNHLY and CDR2 FYNNEI. V lost 6 bases and J lost 2; bases outside the gene matches: 5. The length of the CDR3 is 16 residues. CDR3 protein: CASRYTSGGTYNEQFF. CDR3 DNA (partial): TGTGCCAGCAGGTATACTAGCGGGGGGACCTACAATGAG.

At least ten counts were recorded for this clone. The CDR3 end lies 3 residues beyond the end of the read and is filled in from the germline J gene. V usage is TRBV4-2 and J usage is TRBJ2-7, with D tentatively TRBD1 (5 bases). Per the germline V gene, CDR1 is LGHNA and CDR2 is YNFKEQ. V dropped 1 base and J dropped 2 bases, with 12 bases sitting between them. This CDR3 is 15 amino acids long. CDR3 DNA, as far as it was read: TGTGCCAGCAGCCAAGGTCTCGACAGCCCCTACGAG. Encoded protein: CASSQGLDSPYE. The complete CDR3 protein is CASSQGLDSPYEQYF.

This clone was seen at least ten times. The CDR3 extends 3 residues past the end of the read, so its final part is completed from the germline J gene. V usage is TRBV6-2 or TRBV6-3 and J usage is TRBJ2-5; 7 bases line up with TRBD1. Germline CDR1 and CDR2: MNHEY and SVGEGT. V shed 6 bases and J 3 bases; nucleotides not matched to a gene: 13. This CDR3 is 16 amino acids long. CDR3 sequence reads: CASRSPFRDRKETQYF. Incomplete CDR3 DNA: TGTGCCAGCAGGAGCCCCTTCCGGGACAGAAAAGAGACC.

The table lists this clone with many counts. The CDR3 extends 3 residues past the end of the read, so its final part is completed from the germline J gene. The chain links TRBV5-6 to TRBJ1-2; D unresolved. This CDR3 is 15 amino acids long. Germline V gene data show CDR1 as SGHDT and CDR2 as YYEEEE. This CDR3 reads CASSNDPTPAEGYTF. The part of the CDR3 DNA that was read is TGTGCCAGCAGCAACGACCCGACCCCTGCGGAGGGC.

In its sample, this clone was seen many times. The read ends 3 residues early relative to the CDR3; the germline J gene fills the gap. This chain connects TRBV7-9 to TRBJ1-2; D remains unclear. CDR3 length: 14 residues. Looked up from germline, CDR1 is SEHNR and CDR2 is FQNEAQ (reference sequence). Trimming took 3 bases from V and 0 from J, leaving 8 bases between them. The CDR3 sequence is CASSFGEANYGYTF. Incomplete CDR3 DNA: TGTGCCAGCAGCTTCGGGGAAGCTAACTATGGC.

There are many counts of this clone. With the read ending 3 residues before the CDR3 end, the germline J gene is used to fill in that end. The rearrangement joins TRBV20-1 to TRBJ2-1; D not certain. This CDR3 is 15 amino acids long. V lost 0 bases to trimming and J lost 0 bases, with 9 bases between them. Looked up from germline, CDR1 is DFQATT and CDR2 is SNEGSKA (reference sequence). The CDR3 is CSAREKGRSYNEQFF. The part of the CDR3 DNA that was read is TGCAGTGCTAGAGAAAAAGGTCGCTCCTACAATGAG.

The table lists this clone with a few counts. From the germline J gene comes the end of the CDR3, since the read stops 3 residues before it. The J gene is TRBJ2-1, the V gene TRBV18, with D tentatively TRBD1 (5 bases). CDR3 length: 15 residues. The ends were cut back, 6 bases at V and 4 bases at J, with 16 bases in the middle. Germline CDR1 and CDR2: KGHSH and LQKENI. CDR3 sequence: CASSPGHDPYNEQFF. The part of the CDR3 DNA that was read is TGTGCCAGCTCCCCTGGACACGACCCTTACAATGAG.

This clone was seen many times. Read data end 3 residues before the CDR3 end; the end is taken from the germline J gene. This sequence joins TRBV20-1 and TRBJ2-7; 11 nucleotides align to TRBD2. CDR1 is DFQATT and CDR2 is SNEGSKA in the germline V gene (reference sequence). This CDR3 is 15 amino acids long. V dropped 0 bases and J dropped 0; count of bases not matched to a gene: 1. The CDR3 protein is CSARELAGDSYEQYF. CDR3 DNA (partial): TGCAGTGCTAGAGAACTAGCGGGAGACTCCTACGAG.

This clone has a count of ten or more. From the germline J gene comes the end of the CDR3, since the read stops 3 residues before it. The gene calls are TRBV14 and TRBJ1-4; D gene unclear. Germline V gives CDR1 SGHDN, CDR2 FVKESK. The CDR3 is 14 residues long. V lost 6 bases and J 2 bases, leaving 10 bases between the germline ends. The sequenced part of the CDR3 DNA is TGTGCCAGCAGACCAAGTGGCACTAATGAAAAA. Its translation is CASRPSGTNEK. The entire CDR3 reads CASRPSGTNEKLFF.

The table lists this clone with many counts. The CDR3 end is not reached by the read, which stops 3 residues before it; the germline J gene fills it in. The gene calls are TRBV4-1 and TRBJ2-3; D is undetermined. CDR1 is MGHRA and CDR2 is YSYEKL in the germline V gene. The CDR3 length is 13 residues. Trimming removed 6 bases at V and 4 bases at J, with 11 bases between. CDR3 protein: CASSSPRADTQYF. Incomplete CDR3 DNA: TGCGCCAGCAGTTCCCCGCGAGCAGATACG.

This clone was detected ten times or more. The CDR3 end is not reached by the read, which stops 3 residues before it; the germline J gene fills it in. The chain links TRBV6-2 or TRBV6-3 to TRBJ1-2; no definite D call. Per germline, CDR1 MNHEY and CDR2 SVGEGT. The CDR3 loop spans 14 amino acids. Here the CDR3 reads CASSYLFRAGGYTF. The CDR3 DNA, read in part, is TGTGCCAGCAGTTATTTGTTTAGGGCGGGCGGC.